These T cell receptor beta chains were read from a single sample in a study of vaccination effects on CD4 cells after COVID-19. Antigens for these TCRs are unknown. TCRdb keeps only in-frame clones here, not all; method: immunoSEQ multiplex PCR. Of roughly 70,000 clones listed, about 80% are singletons. The sample consisted of CD4+ T cells from PBMCs cultured with HCoV-OC43 spike peptides, taken after COVID-19 vaccination. These receptors were taken from a human donor who received a COVID-19 vaccine. Each CDR3 is given with its conserved first and last residue. The D gene is left open where the match is weak. Rows may omit the clone size; those that give it use once, few, many or a size class.

j_call v_call d_call clone_size cdr3_aa cdr3_nt
TRBJ2-4 TRBV7-8 . . CASSSHYKDTLAKNIQYF TGTGCCAGCAGCTCGCACTACAAGGACACCCTAGCCAAAAACATTCAGTACTTC
TRBJ2-1 TRBV5-4 . few CASSLDRDDEQFF TGTGCCAGCAGCTTGGACAGGGACGATGAGCAGTTCTTC
TRBJ1-1 TRBV9 TRBD1 . CASSVNPGTGNPENTEAFF TGTGCCAGCAGCGTAAACCCCGGGACAGGGAATCCTGAGAACACTGAAGCTTTCTTT
TRBJ2-1 TRBV2 TRBD1 few CASRVGTGEWDEQFF TGTGCCAGCAGGGTGGGGACAGGGGAATGGGATGAGCAGTTCTTC
TRBJ2-5 TRBV5-1 TRBD2 . CASNRAGVGETQYF TGCGCCAGCAATCGCGCGGGGGTAGGAGAGACCCAGTACTTC
TRBJ1-6 TRBV15 . . CATSRGEGSNNSPLHF TGTGCCACCAGCAGAGGGGAGGGCAGCAATAATTCACCCCTCCACTTT
TRBJ1-1 TRBV12-3/TRBV12-4 TRBD1 . CASSRGQGVEAFF TGTGCCAGCAGTAGAGGTCAGGGGGTTGAAGCTTTCTTT
TRBJ1-1 TRBV5-1 TRBD1 once CASSLAPGQSTEAFF TGCGCCAGCAGCTTGGCGCCGGGACAGAGCACTGAAGCTTTCTTT
TRBJ2-3 TRBV18 . . CASSPQNPGTQYF TGTGCCAGCTCACCACAGAATCCGGGCACGCAGTATTTT
TRBJ2-5 TRBV10-3 . . CAISRTIQETQYF TGTGCCATCAGCCGGACAATCCAAGAGACCCAGTACTTC
TRBJ2-3 TRBV29-1 TRBD2 once CSVEASGGTDTQYF TGCAGCGTTGAGGCTAGCGGGGGTACAGATACGCAGTATTTT
TRBJ1-1 TRBV2 TRBD1 . CASSARQGNTEAFF TGTGCCAGCAGTGCCCGACAGGGAAACACTGAAGCTTTCTTT
TRBJ1-1 TRBV5-1 TRBD1 . CASRTGTGANTEAFF TGCGCCAGCAGAACTGGGACAGGGGCAAACACTGAAGCTTTCTTT
TRBJ1-2 TRBV24-1 TRBD1 . CATSDARGYGYTF TGTGCCACCAGTGATGCCAGGGGGTATGGCTACACCTTC
TRBJ1-5 TRBV29-1 . . CSVQEGFEGPQHF TGCAGCGTTCAGGAGGGGTTCGAGGGGCCCCAGCATTTT
TRBJ1-6 TRBV19 . . CASSISGPRNSPLHF TGTGCCAGTAGTATTTCCGGGCCGAGGAATTCACCCCTCCACTTT
TRBJ1-3 TRBV5-1 . . CASSFAGKADGNTIYF TGCGCCAGCAGCTTTGCGGGGAAGGCGGATGGAAACACCATATATTTT
TRBJ1-4 TRBV3-1/TRBV3-2 . . CASSQDWGEPTNEKLFF TGTGCCAGCAGCCAAGATTGGGGGGAACCAACTAATGAAAAACTGTTTTTT
TRBJ2-3 TRBV10-2 . . CASSEPSQGSDTQYF TGCGCCAGCAGTGAGCCAAGCCAGGGTTCCGATACGCAGTATTTT
TRBJ1-2 TRBV6-5 . once CASSYSQGYGYTF TGTGCCAGCAGTTACTCTCAGGGCTATGGCTACACCTTC
TRBJ2-5 TRBV6-6 TRBD1 . CASSRQDRGQETQYF TGTGCCAGCAGCAGGCAGGACAGGGGGCAGGAGACCCAGTACTTC
TRBJ2-1 TRBV5-4 TRBD1 . CASSLGGQAYNEQFF TGTGCCAGCAGCTTGGGTGGACAGGCCTACAATGAGCAGTTCTTC
TRBJ2-3 TRBV7-9 . . CASSFSSDTQYF TGTGCCAGCAGCTTCTCCTCAGATACGCAGTATTTT
TRBJ1-2 TRBV29-1 TRBD1 . CSVEWGQGRGYTF TGCAGCGTTGAATGGGGACAGGGTCGAGGCTACACCTTC
TRBJ2-1 TRBV5-1 TRBD1 . CASSVRDRETDEQFF TGCGCCAGCAGCGTCCGGGACAGGGAGACCGATGAGCAGTTCTTC
TRBJ2-4 TRBV5-1 TRBD2 . CASSFVLAGGINIQYF TGCGCCAGCAGCTTTGTACTAGCGGGGGGGATAAACATTCAGTACTTC
TRBJ2-5 TRBV3-1/TRBV3-2 TRBD1 . CASSRGQAVLVETQYF TGTGCCAGCAGCCGCGGACAGGCGGTTTTAGTTGAGACCCAGTACTTC